This T cell receptor (beta chain) was identified during a study of cytomegalovirus exposure and HLA in healthy donors. Findings and limits, study-wide: Cytomegalovirus-associated TCR beta chains were listed, numbering over 150. When analyzed later, a missense DCLRE1C variant was found to be linked to TCR beta V- and J-gene trimming. Productive rates of about 87% or about 30% were seen for most TCR beta V segments in an earlier analysis.

With regard to this clone: Its antigen remains unidentified.

Unrecorded immune exposure was likely among donors, who were nominally healthy when sampled. The CDR3 is 13 residues long. V lost 2 bases, J lost 8 bases, and 9 bases lay in between. The germline V gene has CDR1 MNHEY and CDR2 SMNVEV (reference sequence). PCR involved 60 Vbeta and 13 Jbeta primers. Clones were read by immunoSEQ multiplex PCR, and TCRdb kept only the in-frame ones, dropping some. The sample holds about 97,000 clones, roughly three quarters seen once. This chain links TRBV27 with TRBJ2-2, with D unclear. The sequencing input was PBMCs. The sequence was collected from a male donor in good health and CMV-seropositive. CDR3 loop: CASSLDPRGELFF. For the CDR3, the DNA is TGTGCCAGCAGTTTAGACCCTAGGGGGGAGCTGTTTTTT.